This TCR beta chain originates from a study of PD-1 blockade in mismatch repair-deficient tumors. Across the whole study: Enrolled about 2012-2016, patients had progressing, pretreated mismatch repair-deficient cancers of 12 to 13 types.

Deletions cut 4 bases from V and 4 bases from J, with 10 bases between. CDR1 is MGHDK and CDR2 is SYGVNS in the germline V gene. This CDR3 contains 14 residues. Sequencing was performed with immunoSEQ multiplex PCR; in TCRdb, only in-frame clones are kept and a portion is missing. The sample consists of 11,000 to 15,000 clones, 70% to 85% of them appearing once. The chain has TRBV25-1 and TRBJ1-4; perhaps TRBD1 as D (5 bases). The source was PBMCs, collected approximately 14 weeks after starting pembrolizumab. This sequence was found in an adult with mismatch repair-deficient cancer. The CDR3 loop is CASSATGGNEKLFF. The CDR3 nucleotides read TGTGCCAGCAGTGCGACGGGGGGTAATGAAAAACTGTTTTTT.